Sequencing of this T cell receptor beta chain was carried out in a study of blood T cell repertoires in COVID-19. TCRdb's table, derived via immunoSEQ multiplex PCR, lists solely in-frame clones and lacks some. The sample yields tens of thousands of clones, roughly 79% seen once. As regards this clone: The junction and the germline gene differ at one end; a read error may be behind it.

This receptor was taken from a man in his fifties or sixties with acute or convalescent COVID-19. The specimen sequenced was peripheral blood.

This chain's CDR3 is CAGRQGAAGELFF. The CDR3 DNA reads as TGTGCCGGCAGACAGGGGGCAGCCGGGGAGCTGTTTTTT. V gene TRBV2 combines with J gene TRBJ2-2; 10 nucleotides align to TRBD1. Germline loops: CDR1 SNHLY, CDR2 FYNNEI. This CDR3 is 13 amino acids long.